The T cell receptor (beta chain) described here comes from a study of blood T cells in healthy people across ages. As concerns this clonotype: Its target is not known.

The CDR3 consists of 19 residues. Losses at the gene ends were 4 bases for V and 1 base for J; bases not matched to a gene: 11. CDR1 is SGHTA and CDR2 is FQGNSA in the germline V gene. Points from the study as a whole: Unknown CMV status may confound age-related changes in expanded clones.

Donors were healthy Caucasian individuals from Russia aged about 6 to 100. Drawing of peripheral blood yielded about 10 milliliters from each donor. A sample-barcoded 5' primer and a J-beta primer mix were used in a second PCR of roughly 7 to 11 cycles. Each cDNA molecule was tagged by a template-switch adaptor with 12 random nucleotides. Each CDR3 protein is one row after TCRdb ran MiXCR on the 5' RACE reads. The data contain about 1.1 million distinct CDR3 sequences, roughly two fifths of them seen just once; the ten biggest clones take up approximately 14%. The origin of this receptor is a man aged 18 to 30 in good health. Sequencing was carried out using blood. The chain is built from TRBV7-2 and TRBJ2-1; TRBD1 matches 12 bases. CDR3 sequence reads: CASSSRGTGGGGSYNEQFF. In DNA form, the CDR3 reads TGTGCCAGCAGCTCTAGAGGGACAGGGGGCGGAGGGTCCTACAATGAGCAGTTCTTC.